The clone carrying this T cell receptor beta chain was recorded at least ten times. Its antigen is as yet unknown. These data belong to a study of response to subunit inactivated influenza vaccine. Whole-study findings and limits: New T cells are recruited in small numbers by each seasonal influenza vaccination, according to the authors' suggestion.

Using its own MiXCR run on the RT-PCR reads, TCRdb lists one record per CDR3 protein. The repertoire holds about 610,000 distinct CDR3 sequences, with 12% to 15% as singletons. This clonotype was obtained from a man in his forties or fifties who received an inactivated influenza vaccine. The sequencing used PBMCs from blood, collected roughly 12 days after vaccination.

The CDR3 nucleotides are TGCGCCAGCAGCGGAGGGGGACAGGGCCACAGTACGCAGTATTTT. This codes for CASSGGGQGHSTQYF. The V gene is TRBV5-1, the J gene TRBJ2-3; 9 bases agree with TRBD1. Trimming at V came to 4 bases and at J to 8 bases, leaving 11 bases not matched to a gene. CDR3 length: 15 amino acids. Germline assignment: CDR1 SGHRS and CDR2 YFSETQ.